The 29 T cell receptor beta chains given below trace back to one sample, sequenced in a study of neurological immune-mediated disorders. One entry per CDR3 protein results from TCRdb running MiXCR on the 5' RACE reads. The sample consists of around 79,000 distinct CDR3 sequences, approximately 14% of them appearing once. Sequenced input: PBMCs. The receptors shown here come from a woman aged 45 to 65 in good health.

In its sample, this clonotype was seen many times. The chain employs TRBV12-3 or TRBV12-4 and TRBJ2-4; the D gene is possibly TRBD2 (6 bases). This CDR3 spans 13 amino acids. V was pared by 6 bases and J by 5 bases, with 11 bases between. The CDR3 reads CASRFGGENIQYF. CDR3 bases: TGTGCCAGCAGGTTCGGAGGGGAAAACATTCAGTACTTC.

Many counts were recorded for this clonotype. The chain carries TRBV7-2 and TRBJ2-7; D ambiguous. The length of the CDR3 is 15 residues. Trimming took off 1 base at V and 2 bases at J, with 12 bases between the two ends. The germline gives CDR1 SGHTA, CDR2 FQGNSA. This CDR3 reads CASSLEQDPTYEQYF. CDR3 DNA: TGTGCCAGCAGCTTAGAGCAGGACCCAACCTACGAGCAGTACTTC.

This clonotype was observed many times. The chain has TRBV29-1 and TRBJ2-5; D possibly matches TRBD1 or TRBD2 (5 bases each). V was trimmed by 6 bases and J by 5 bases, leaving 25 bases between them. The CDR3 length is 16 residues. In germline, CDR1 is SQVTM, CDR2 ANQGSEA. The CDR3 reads CSVAGGGPLVGETQYF. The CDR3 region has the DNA TGCAGCGTGGCTGGGGGTGGCCCCCTCGTAGGGGAGACCCAGTACTTC.

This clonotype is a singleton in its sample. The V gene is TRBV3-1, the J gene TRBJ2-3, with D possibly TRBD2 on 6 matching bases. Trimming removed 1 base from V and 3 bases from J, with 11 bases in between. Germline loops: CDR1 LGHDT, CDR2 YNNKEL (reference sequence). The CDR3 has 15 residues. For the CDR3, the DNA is TGTGCCAGCAGCCAAGTAGCGGTACAGACAGATACGCAGTATTTT. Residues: CASSQVAVQTDTQYF.

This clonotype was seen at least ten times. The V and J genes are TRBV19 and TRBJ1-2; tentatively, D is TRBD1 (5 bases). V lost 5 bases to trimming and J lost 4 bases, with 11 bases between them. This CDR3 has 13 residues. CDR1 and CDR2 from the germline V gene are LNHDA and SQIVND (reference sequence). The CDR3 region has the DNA TGTGCCAGTAGTTACGGGACGGCCTATGGCTACACCTTC. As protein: CASSYGTAYGYTF.

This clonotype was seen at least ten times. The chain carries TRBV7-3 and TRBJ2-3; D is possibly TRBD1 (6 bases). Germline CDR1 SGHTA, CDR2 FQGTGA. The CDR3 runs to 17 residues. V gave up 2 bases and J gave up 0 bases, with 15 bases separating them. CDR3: CASSLGTSAPSTDTQYF. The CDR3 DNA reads TGTGCCAGCAGCTTAGGGACAAGCGCTCCTAGCACAGATACGCAGTATTTT.

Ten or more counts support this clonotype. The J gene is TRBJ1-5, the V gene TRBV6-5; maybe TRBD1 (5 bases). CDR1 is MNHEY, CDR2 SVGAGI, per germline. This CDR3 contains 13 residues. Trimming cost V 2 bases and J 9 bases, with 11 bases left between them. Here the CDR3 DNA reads TGTGCCAGCAGTTACGGCGGGGGAAGGCCCCAGCATTTT. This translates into CASSYGGGRPQHF.

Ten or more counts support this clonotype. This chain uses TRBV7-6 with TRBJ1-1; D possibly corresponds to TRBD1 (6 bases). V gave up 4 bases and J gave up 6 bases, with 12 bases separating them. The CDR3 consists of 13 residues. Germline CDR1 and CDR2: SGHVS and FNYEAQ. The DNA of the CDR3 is TGTGCCAGCAGCTCCCGACAGGTAGCTGAAGCTTTCTTT. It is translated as CASSSRQVAEAFF.

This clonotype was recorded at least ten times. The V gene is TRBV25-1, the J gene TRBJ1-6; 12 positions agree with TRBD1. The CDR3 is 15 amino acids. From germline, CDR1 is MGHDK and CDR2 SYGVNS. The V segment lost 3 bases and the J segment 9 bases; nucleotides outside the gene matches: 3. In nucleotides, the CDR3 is TGTGCCAGCAGTGAGCCGGGACAGGGGGCTTCACCCCTCCACTTT. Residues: CASSEPGQGASPLHF.

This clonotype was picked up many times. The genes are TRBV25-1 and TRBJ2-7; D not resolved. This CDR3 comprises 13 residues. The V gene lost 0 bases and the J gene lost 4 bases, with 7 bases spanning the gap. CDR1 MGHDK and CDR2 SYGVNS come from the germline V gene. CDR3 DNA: TGTGCCAGCAGTGAATATGGACGTTACGAGCAGTACTTC. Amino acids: CASSEYGRYEQYF.

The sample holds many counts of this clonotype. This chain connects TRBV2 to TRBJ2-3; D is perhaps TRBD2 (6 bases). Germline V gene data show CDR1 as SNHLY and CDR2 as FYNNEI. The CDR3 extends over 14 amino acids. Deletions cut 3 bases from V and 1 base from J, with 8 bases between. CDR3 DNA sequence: TGTGCCAGCAGTGACAGGGAGGGCACAGATACGCAGTATTTT. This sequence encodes CASSDREGTDTQYF.

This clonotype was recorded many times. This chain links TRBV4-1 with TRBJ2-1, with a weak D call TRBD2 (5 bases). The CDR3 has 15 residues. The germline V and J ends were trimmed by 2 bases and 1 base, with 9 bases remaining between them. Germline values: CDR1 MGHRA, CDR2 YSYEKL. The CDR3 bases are TGCGCCAGCAGCCAACTCCCGGGATCCTACAATGAGCAGTTCTTC. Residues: CASSQLPGSYNEQFF.

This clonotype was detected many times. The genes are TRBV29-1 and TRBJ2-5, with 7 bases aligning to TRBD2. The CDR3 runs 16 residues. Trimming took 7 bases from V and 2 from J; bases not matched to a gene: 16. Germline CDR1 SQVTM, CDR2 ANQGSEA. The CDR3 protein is CSAKTSSGRVQETQYF. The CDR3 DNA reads TGCAGCGCCAAGACCTCGTCGGGGAGGGTGCAAGAGACCCAGTACTTC.

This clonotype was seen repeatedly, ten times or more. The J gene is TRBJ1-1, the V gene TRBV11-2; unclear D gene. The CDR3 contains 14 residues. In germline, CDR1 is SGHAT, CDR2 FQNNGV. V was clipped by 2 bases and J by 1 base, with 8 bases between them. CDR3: CASSLTNWNTEAFF. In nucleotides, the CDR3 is TGTGCCAGCAGCTTAACCAATTGGAACACTGAAGCTTTCTTT.

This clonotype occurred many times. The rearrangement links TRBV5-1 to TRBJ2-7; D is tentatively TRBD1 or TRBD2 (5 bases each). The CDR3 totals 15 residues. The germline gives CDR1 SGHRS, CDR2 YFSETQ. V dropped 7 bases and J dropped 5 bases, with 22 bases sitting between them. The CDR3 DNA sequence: TGCGCCAGCTGCCCTCGTGGGGCCTTCGGGGACGAGCAGTACTTC. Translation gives CASCPRGAFGDEQYF.

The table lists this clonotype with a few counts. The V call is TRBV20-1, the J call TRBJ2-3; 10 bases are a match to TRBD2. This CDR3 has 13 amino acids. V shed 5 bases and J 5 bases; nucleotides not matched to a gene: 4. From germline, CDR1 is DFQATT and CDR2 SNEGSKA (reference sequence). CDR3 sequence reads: CSADGLAVDTQYF. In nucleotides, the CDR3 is TGCAGTGCTGACGGACTAGCGGTAGATACGCAGTATTTT.

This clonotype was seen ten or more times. This chain's CDR3 is CASSLGTGRTGELFF. DNA of the CDR3: TGCGCCAGCAGCCTTGGGACAGGGAGAACCGGGGAGCTGTTTTTT. The chain is built from TRBV5-1 and TRBJ2-2, with TRBD1 matching 9 bases. The J segment lost 5 bases and the V segment lost 4 bases, leaving 6 bases of the junction unmatched. The CDR3 has 15 amino acids. From germline, CDR1 is SGHRS and CDR2 YFSETQ.

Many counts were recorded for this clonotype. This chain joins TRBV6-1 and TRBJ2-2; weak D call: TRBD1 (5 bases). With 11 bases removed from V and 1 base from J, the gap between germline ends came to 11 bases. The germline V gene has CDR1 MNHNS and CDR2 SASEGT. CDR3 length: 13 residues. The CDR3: CAGRGVNTGELFF. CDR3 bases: TGTGCCGGAAGGGGTGTGAACACCGGGGAGCTGTTTTTT.

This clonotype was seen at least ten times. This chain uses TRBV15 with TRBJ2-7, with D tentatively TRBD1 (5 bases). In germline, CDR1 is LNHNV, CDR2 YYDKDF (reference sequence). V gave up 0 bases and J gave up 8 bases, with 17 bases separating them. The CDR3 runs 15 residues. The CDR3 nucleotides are TGTGCCACCAGCAGAGATAATGTGGACAAAGGCAAGCAGTACTTC. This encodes CATSRDNVDKGKQYF. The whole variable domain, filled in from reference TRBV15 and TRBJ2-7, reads DAMVIQNPRYQVTQFGKPVTLSCSQTLNHNVMYWYQQKSSQAPKLLFHYYDKDFNNEADTPDNFQSRRPNTSFCFLDIRSPGLGDTAMYLCATSRDNVDKGKQYFGPGTRLTVT.

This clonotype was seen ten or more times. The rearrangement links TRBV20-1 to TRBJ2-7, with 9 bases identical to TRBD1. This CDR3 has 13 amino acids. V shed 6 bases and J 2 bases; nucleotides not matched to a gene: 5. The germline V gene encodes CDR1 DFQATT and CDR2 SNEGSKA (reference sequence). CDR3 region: CSAPGTGTYEQYF. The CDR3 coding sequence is TGCAGTGCCCCCGGGACAGGGACCTACGAGCAGTACTTC.

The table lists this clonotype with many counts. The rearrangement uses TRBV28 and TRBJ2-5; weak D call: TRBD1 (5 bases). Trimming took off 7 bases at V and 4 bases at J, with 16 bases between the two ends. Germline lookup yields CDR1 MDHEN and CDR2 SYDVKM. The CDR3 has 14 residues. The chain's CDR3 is CASNAQGGRETQYF. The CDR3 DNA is TGTGCCAGCAACGCCCAGGGTGGCAGAGAGACCCAGTACTTC.

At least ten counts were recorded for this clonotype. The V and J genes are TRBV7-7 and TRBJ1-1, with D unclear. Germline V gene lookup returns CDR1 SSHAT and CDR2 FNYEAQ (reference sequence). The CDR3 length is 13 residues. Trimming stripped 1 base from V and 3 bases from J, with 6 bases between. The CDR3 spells CASSLEPHTEAFF. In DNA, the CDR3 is TGTGCCAGCAGCTTAGAACCCCACACTGAAGCTTTCTTT. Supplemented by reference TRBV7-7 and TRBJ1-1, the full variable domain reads GAGVSQSPRYKVTKRGQDVTLRCDPISSHATLYWYQQALGQGPEFLTYFNYEAQPDKSGLPSDRFSAERPEGSISTLTIQRTEQRDSAMYRCASSLEPHTEAFFGQGTRLTVV.

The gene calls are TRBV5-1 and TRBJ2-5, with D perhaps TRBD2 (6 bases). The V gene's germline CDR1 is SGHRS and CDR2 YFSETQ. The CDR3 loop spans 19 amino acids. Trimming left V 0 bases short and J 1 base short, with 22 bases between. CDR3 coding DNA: TGCGCCAGCAGCTTGGTACGGGTAGCGGAGACACCTATCCAAGAGACCCAGTACTTC. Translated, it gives CASSLVRVAETPIQETQYF. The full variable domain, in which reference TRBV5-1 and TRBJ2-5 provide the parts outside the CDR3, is KAGVTQTPRYLIKTRGQQVTLSCSPISGHRSVSWYQQTPGQGLQFLFEYFSETQRNKGNFPGRFSGRQFSNSRSEMNVSTLELGDSALYLCASSLVRVAETPIQETQYFGPGTRLLVL.

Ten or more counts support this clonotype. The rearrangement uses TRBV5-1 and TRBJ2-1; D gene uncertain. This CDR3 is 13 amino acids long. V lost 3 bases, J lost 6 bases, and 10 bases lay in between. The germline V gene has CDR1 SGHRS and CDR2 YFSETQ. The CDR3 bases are TGCGCCAGCAGCTCGGATCTACGCAATGAGCAGTTCTTC. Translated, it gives CASSSDLRNEQFF.

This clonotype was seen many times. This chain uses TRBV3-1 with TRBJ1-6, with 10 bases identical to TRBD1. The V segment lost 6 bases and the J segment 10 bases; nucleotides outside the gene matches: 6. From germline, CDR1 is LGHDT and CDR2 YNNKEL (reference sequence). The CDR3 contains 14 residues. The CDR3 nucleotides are TGTGCCAGCAGTTGGACAGGGGGGGAATCACCCCTCCACTTT. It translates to CASSWTGGESPLHF.

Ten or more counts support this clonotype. CDR3 DNA sequence: TGTGCCAGCAGTCCCCTGACAGGGGTTAGCACTGAAGCTTTCTTT. As protein: CASSPLTGVSTEAFF. V is TRBV12-3 or TRBV12-4 and J is TRBJ1-1; 8 positions agree with TRBD1. The V segment lost 5 bases and the J segment 4 bases; nucleotides outside the gene matches: 9. The CDR3 has 15 residues.

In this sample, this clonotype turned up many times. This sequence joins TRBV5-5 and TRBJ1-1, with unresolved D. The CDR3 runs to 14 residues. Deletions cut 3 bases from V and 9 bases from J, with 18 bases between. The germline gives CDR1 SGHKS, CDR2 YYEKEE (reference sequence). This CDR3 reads CASSSPTRVTKAFF. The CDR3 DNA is TGTGCCAGCAGCTCGCCGACCCGGGTGACTAAAGCTTTCTTT.

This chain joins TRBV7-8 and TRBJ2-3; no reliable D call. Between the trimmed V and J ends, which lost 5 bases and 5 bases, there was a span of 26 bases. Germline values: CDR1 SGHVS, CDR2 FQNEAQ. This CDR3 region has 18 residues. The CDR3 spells CASSHRFLDVRSVDTQYF. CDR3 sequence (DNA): TGTGCCAGCAGCCACCGATTCCTAGACGTGAGGAGTGTAGATACGCAGTATTTT.

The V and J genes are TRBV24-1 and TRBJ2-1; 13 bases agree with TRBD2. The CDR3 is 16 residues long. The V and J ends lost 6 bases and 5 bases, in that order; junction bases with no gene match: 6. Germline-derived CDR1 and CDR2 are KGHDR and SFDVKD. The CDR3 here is CATSPHGTSGNNEQFF. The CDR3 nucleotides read TGTGCCACCAGTCCCCACGGGACTAGCGGGAACAATGAGCAGTTCTTC.